This T cell receptor (beta chain) is from a study of OX40 agonist ivuxolimab in advanced cancers. Broader study findings: Antigens targeted by the expanded peripheral T cells were not determined.

Regarding this clone: Its antigen is as yet unknown.

Samples of blood were obtained at baseline, on cycle 4 day 1, and on cycle 7 day 1. Repertoires were generated with immunoSEQ multiplex PCR, while TCRdb's copy carries only in-frame clones and drops some. This sample carries around 60,000 clones, 85% to 95% of them seen once, and the ten largest clones take 25%. The germline CDR1 and CDR2 sequences are MGHRA and YSYEKL. The V and J ends lost 6 bases and 4 bases, in that order; junction bases with no gene match: 6. This CDR3 is built from 15 residues. This receptor was identified in an adult with an advanced solid tumor such as melanoma, head and neck, liver or kidney cancer. Sequenced material: CD4+ or CD8+ T cells sorted from blood, taken in a trial of the OX40 agonist ivuxolimab. The chain links TRBV4-1 to TRBJ2-2; 9 positions match TRBD1. This CDR3 reads CASSQGQGPTGELFF. The CDR3 bases are TGCGCCAGCAGTCAGGGACAGGGCCCCACCGGGGAGCTGTTTTTT.